A selection of T cell receptor beta chains follows, all from one sample in a study of blood T cell repertoires in COVID-19. Method: immunoSEQ multiplex PCR; TCRdb's copy keeps in-frame clones and lacks some. The sample yields some 17,000 clones, approximately 80% seen once. Sequenced input: peripheral blood. The receptors derive from a woman between 70 and 85 years old with active COVID-19. The CDR3 runs from the conserved cysteine through the conserved F or W. Each record gives: V gene, D gene, clone size, J gene, CDR3 DNA, CDR3 protein. The D gene is left open where the match is weak. Not every row has a clone size; where given, it reads once, few, many or a size class.

V: TRBV11-1; D: .; size: .; J: TRBJ1-4; DNA: TGTGCCAGCAGCAGCGGGACATCAACTAATGAAAAACTGTTTTTT; CDR3: CASSSGTSTNEKLFF
V: TRBV18; D: TRBD2; size: .; J: TRBJ2-2; DNA: TGTGCCAGCTCACCACCTAGCGGGAGCGGTGGGACCGGGGAGCTGTTTTTT; CDR3: CASSPPSGSGGTGELFF
V: TRBV28; D: TRBD2; size: .; J: TRBJ2-3; DNA: TGTGCCAGCAACCGCCCGGGGGGTGCAGATACGCAGTATTTT; CDR3: CASNRPGGADTQYF
V: TRBV6-5; D: TRBD1; size: few; J: TRBJ2-3; DNA: TGTGCCAGCAGAGAGACAGGGGAAACAGATACGCAGTATTTT; CDR3: CASRETGETDTQYF
V: TRBV18; D: TRBD1; size: .; J: TRBJ2-7; DNA: TGTGCCAGCTCGCCGGCGGGACAGGGGTACGAGCAGTACTTC; CDR3: CASSPAGQGYEQYF
V: TRBV24-1; D: TRBD2; size: .; J: TRBJ2-1; DNA: TGTGCCACCAGTGATTCCCTCTCCGGACTAGCGGGAGGGGTAAGCTCCTACAATGAGCAGTTCTTC; CDR3: CATSDSLSGLAGGVSSYNEQFF
V: TRBV7-8; D: TRBD2; size: .; J: TRBJ2-7; DNA: TGTGCCAGCAGCTTAGTCAGGTACAAGCGGGAGGGCCCAGACGAGCAGTACTTC; CDR3: CASSLVRYKREGPDEQYF
V: TRBV19; D: .; size: .; J: TRBJ1-4; DNA: TGTGCCAGTAAGGTCCCCGGACAGAAGAATGAAAAACTGTTTTTT; CDR3: CASKVPGQKNEKLFF
V: TRBV15; D: .; size: .; J: TRBJ1-2; DNA: TGTGCCACCAGCAGAGGGGGGGTAGGGGCGGATATGGGTGGCTACACCTTC; CDR3: CATSRGGVGADMGGYTF
V: TRBV5-1; D: TRBD2; size: .; J: TRBJ2-7; DNA: TGCGCCAGCAGCATCGGACTAGTCTACGAGCAGTACTTC; CDR3: CASSIGLVYEQYF
V: TRBV2; D: .; size: .; J: TRBJ1-4; DNA: TGTGCCAGCAGCAAAGGACAGAATGAAAAACTGTTTTTT; CDR3: CASSKGQNEKLFF
V: TRBV11-2; D: .; size: .; J: TRBJ2-7; DNA: TGTGCCAGCAGCTTAAGGGCGGGCTCCTACGAGCAGTACTTC; CDR3: CASSLRAGSYEQYF
V: TRBV28; D: TRBD1; size: .; J: TRBJ2-6; DNA: TGTGCCAGCTCAGGGGGTGTTCCTGGGGTCCCTGGGGCCAACGTCCTGACTTTC; CDR3: CASSGGVPGVPGANVLTF
V: TRBV5-1; D: TRBD2; size: .; J: TRBJ2-1; DNA: TGCGCCAGCAGCTCCGGGACTAGCGGGAGCTATGAGCAGTTCTTC; CDR3: CASSSGTSGSYEQFF
V: TRBV7-8; D: .; size: .; J: TRBJ1-1; DNA: TGTGCCAGCAGCTTAGCCCCGACAGCCTTCACTGAAGCTTTCTTT; CDR3: CASSLAPTAFTEAFF
V: TRBV2; D: .; size: .; J: TRBJ2-2; DNA: TGTGCCAGCAGTGGACAGGGGAGGGGGACCGGGGAGCTGTTTTTT; CDR3: CASSGQGRGTGELFF
V: TRBV2; D: .; size: .; J: TRBJ2-7; DNA: TGTGCCAGCAGTGGAGGGAAGTGGGGTGGCGAGCAGTACTTC; CDR3: CASSGGKWGGEQYF
V: TRBV28; D: .; size: .; J: TRBJ1-5; DNA: TGTGCCAGCAGTCAACCGACAGGATATAGCAATCAGCCCCAGCATTTT; CDR3: CASSQPTGYSNQPQHF
V: TRBV27; D: TRBD1; size: once; J: TRBJ1-6; DNA: TGTGCCAGCAGTTTAGGACAGGGGAATTCACCCCTCCACTTT; CDR3: CASSLGQGNSPLHF
V: TRBV29-1; D: .; size: .; J: TRBJ2-3; DNA: TGCAGCGTTGGGTCGTGGGAGAGGTCAGATACGCAGTATTTT; CDR3: CSVGSWERSDTQYF
V: TRBV28; D: TRBD1; size: .; J: TRBJ2-4; DNA: TGTGCCAGCAGAAAGACAGGGCCAGTCCTGGGATTGGGCATTCAGTACTTC; CDR3: CASRKTGPVLGLGIQYF
V: TRBV29-1; D: TRBD2; size: .; J: TRBJ2-5; DNA: TGCAGCGTGAAGCGGGGTTACCAAGAGACCCAGTACTTC; CDR3: CSVKRGYQETQYF
V: TRBV6-5; D: .; size: .; J: TRBJ1-2; DNA: TGTGCCAGCAGTATATCGGGGGTCCGCTACACCTTC; CDR3: CASSISGVRYTF
V: TRBV3-1/TRBV3-2; D: .; size: .; J: TRBJ1-2; DNA: TGTGCCAGCAGCCAAGCCCCGGGAGAGAATAACTATGGCTACACCTTC; CDR3: CASSQAPGENNYGYTF
V: TRBV21-1; D: .; size: .; J: TRBJ2-7; DNA: TGTGCCAGCCTAAACAAGGGGGTCAAGGGAGAGTCCTACGAGCAGTACTTC; CDR3: CASLNKGVKGESYEQYF
V: TRBV7-2; D: .; size: once; J: TRBJ2-3; DNA: TGTGCCAGCAGCTCAGTAGCGGCCGGGTGGACAGATACGCAGTATTTT; CDR3: CASSSVAAGWTDTQYF
V: TRBV4-1; D: TRBD1; size: .; J: TRBJ1-1; DNA: TGCGCCAGCAGCTCAGGGGGAGTCGGACACACTGAAGCTTTCTTT; CDR3: CASSSGGVGHTEAFF
V: TRBV19; D: TRBD2; size: .; J: TRBJ2-2; DNA: TGTGCCACCGCGGGACTAGCGGTTACCGGGGAGCTGTTTTTT; CDR3: CATAGLAVTGELFF
V: TRBV19; D: TRBD2; size: .; J: TRBJ2-7; DNA: TGTGCCAGTAGCATTAAGACTAGCCCTTACGAGCAGTACTTC; CDR3: CASSIKTSPYEQYF
V: TRBV7-2; D: .; size: once; J: TRBJ2-2; DNA: TGTGCCAGCAGCTTAGGAGGGCCAATCGGGGAGCTGTTTTTT; CDR3: CASSLGGPIGELFF
V: TRBV9; D: .; size: .; J: TRBJ1-6; DNA: TGTGCCAGCAGCGCCCTCAATTCACCCCTCCACTTT; CDR3: CASSALNSPLHF
V: TRBV28; D: .; size: .; J: TRBJ1-1; DNA: TGTGCCAGCAGTTCCCGCCAGGGATGGAACACTGAAGCTTTCTTT; CDR3: CASSSRQGWNTEAFF
V: TRBV10-3; D: .; size: few; J: TRBJ1-5; DNA: TGTGCCACCACACCGGGGGATCAGCCCCAGCATTTT; CDR3: CATTPGDQPQHF
V: TRBV12-3/TRBV12-4; D: TRBD1; size: .; J: TRBJ2-1; DNA: TGTGCCAGCTCGAGGGGGCCCTACAATGAGCAGTTCTTC; CDR3: CASSRGPYNEQFF
V: TRBV6-6; D: .; size: .; J: TRBJ2-1; DNA: TGTGCCAGCAGCGCCCCTGGGGGGAACAATGAGCAGTTCTTC; CDR3: CASSAPGGNNEQFF
V: TRBV14; D: .; size: .; J: TRBJ1-6; DNA: TGTGCCAGCAGCCAAGTCCAAAATTCACCCCTCCACTTT; CDR3: CASSQVQNSPLHF
V: TRBV5-1; D: .; size: few; J: TRBJ2-3; DNA: TGCGCCAGCAGCTTGAGAAGCGGCGGCACAGATACGCAGTATTTT; CDR3: CASSLRSGGTDTQYF
V: TRBV6-5; D: TRBD2; size: .; J: TRBJ2-7; DNA: TGTGCCAGCAGTTACTCAGGGACTAGCGGGGGCTACGAGCAGTACTTC; CDR3: CASSYSGTSGGYEQYF
V: TRBV3-1/TRBV3-2; D: TRBD1; size: once; J: TRBJ2-2; DNA: TGTGCCAGCAGCCAAGGTCCAACGGGACGGGACAGGGTAAGGAAGCTATCCACCGGGGAGCTGTTTTTT; CDR3: CASSQGPTGRDRVRKLSTGELFF
V: TRBV6-6; D: TRBD1; size: medium-sized; J: TRBJ1-3; DNA: TGTGCCAGCAGTGCGACAGGGGGAGGAAACACCATATATTTT; CDR3: CASSATGGGNTIYF
V: TRBV18; D: .; size: .; J: TRBJ2-7; DNA: TGTGCCAGCTCACCCCCCCCCGGGTTCCCCTACGAGCAGTACTTC; CDR3: CASSPPPGFPYEQYF